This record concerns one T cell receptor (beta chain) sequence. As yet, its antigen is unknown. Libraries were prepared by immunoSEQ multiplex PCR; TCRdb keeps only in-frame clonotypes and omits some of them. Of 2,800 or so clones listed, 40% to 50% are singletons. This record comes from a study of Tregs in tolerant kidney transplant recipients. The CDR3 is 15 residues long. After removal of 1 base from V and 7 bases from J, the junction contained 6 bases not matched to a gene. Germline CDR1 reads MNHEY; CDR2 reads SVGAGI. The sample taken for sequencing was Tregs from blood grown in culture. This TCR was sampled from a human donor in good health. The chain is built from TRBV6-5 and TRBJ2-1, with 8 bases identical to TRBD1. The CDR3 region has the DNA TGTGCCAGCAGTTACTTCCAGGGGGCAGGGAATGAGCAGTTCTTC. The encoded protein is CASSYFQGAGNEQFF.